This TCR beta chain was retrieved from a study of human T cells and chemical hapten exposure (dated by TCRdb to about 2021). About the full investigation: For sensitization, 2% DPC in acetone was applied to a roughly 2 cm by roughly 2 cm area of upper inner arm skin. Patients additionally received weekly therapeutic DPC doses to the scalp throughout the approximately 22-week study period. Patch testing was done on the upper back using Finn chambers containing 0.01% DPC, and results were scored after 6 days according to International Contact Dermatitis Research Group standards. The mostly female patient cohort included alopecia areata with under or over 50% scalp involvement, alopecia totalis and alopecia universalis. The libraries were sequenced as a pool, and the TCR yield per sample differed mostly because of small variations in library volumes within the pool. In alopecia patients, the study followed how the peripheral blood TCR repertoire changed in vivo over primary and secondary sensitization to diphenylcyclopropenone (DPC), a hapten. Blood samples were taken from patients before sensitization (week 0) and then at 2, 6 and about 24 weeks after DPC sensitization. About 29 alopecia patients gave blood for TCR sequencing at one to four time points (pre-sensitization, 2, 6 and 24 weeks).

Regarding this clonotype: No cognate antigen has been identified for it. No much larger clonotype is one base removed from it; base qualities were not supplied.

The sample's time point, from its label and the paper: patch test 2, 6 weeks after DPC sensitization. Per the publication, the treatment or condition label means: therapeutic diphenylcyclopropenone sensitization with weekly scalp DPC. Blood at each patch-test visit was drawn before the patch test was applied. Patients were eligible if aged 18 to 70, diagnosed with alopecia and judged suitable for DPC therapy, and pregnant patients were excluded. Total RNA was isolated from unfractionated whole blood collected in Tempus Blood RNA tubes. CDR1 is given as MNHEY and CDR2 as SMNVEV, both from the germline V gene (reference sequence). Deletion took 6 bases off V and 7 bases off J, with a span of 15 bases between the germline ends. From the cysteine through the phenylalanine, the CDR3 covers 13 amino acids. Of all the DNA, just the CDR3 is kept, 39 bases in frame from base 1. Receptor libraries were prepared by RACE. Sequencer: NextSeq 500. During library preparation, unique molecular identifiers were attached to individual cDNA molecules so that TCRs could be counted quantitatively and reproducibly. Both TCR alpha and TCR beta chains were sequenced from each blood RNA sample. The authors' pipeline ran thus. Samples had a median of about 96,000 TCRs, with a range from roughly 23,224 to 700,000. V, J and CDR3 annotation of the TCR reads was carried out using the Decombinator software suite. For PS versus PT1 abundance plots, all samples were subsampled to the same number of TCRs (28,000). TCRs were defined as expanded if absent before sensitization and observed at least eight times at the 2-week time point. TCRdb applied fastp at Q25 and MiXCR to the public reads, then kept only in-frame beta chains. Each record represents a unique CDR3 protein, reported with the most common genes and DNA among its rows. These V and J calls derive from TCRdb rather than the authors' analysis. The sample table holds some 80,000 distinct CDR3 sequences, of which approximately 10% were seen once. The leading ten clones occupy 2% to 2.5% of the sample.

The paper's findings and limits, for the study overall: Patch test score was positively correlated with the number of PT1 expanded TCRs, with significance at thresholds 8, 16 and 32 but not at 4. The number of TCRs above 1 in 1000 frequency did not change with DPC sensitization; there was no evidence of global repertoire structure alterations. Significantly more large CDR3 similarity clusters were formed by expanded TCRs than by pre-sensitization or healthy control sets, consistent with antigen-driven responses. Because all patients had alopecia, a presumed autoimmune disease, the immune response of the patients might differ from that of healthy individuals. After repeated subsampling, changes were observed in the strength of the expansion versus patch-test correlation and in the threshold at which the correlation became significant.

Sequenced here: whole blood, sampled in connection with sensitization to the hapten diphenylcyclopropenone (DPC). The rearrangement combines TRBV27 with TRBJ2-5; the D segment may tentatively be TRBD1 or TRBD2, each giving 5 matched bases. The sequence was obtained from a woman aged 30 to 39 with alopecia areata. Some clones in this sample may be carry-over from other donors' samples. The CDR3 here reads CASSLGPLLTQYF. Read as DNA, the sequence is TGTGCCAGCAGCCTGGGACCGCTGCTGACCCAGTACTTC.